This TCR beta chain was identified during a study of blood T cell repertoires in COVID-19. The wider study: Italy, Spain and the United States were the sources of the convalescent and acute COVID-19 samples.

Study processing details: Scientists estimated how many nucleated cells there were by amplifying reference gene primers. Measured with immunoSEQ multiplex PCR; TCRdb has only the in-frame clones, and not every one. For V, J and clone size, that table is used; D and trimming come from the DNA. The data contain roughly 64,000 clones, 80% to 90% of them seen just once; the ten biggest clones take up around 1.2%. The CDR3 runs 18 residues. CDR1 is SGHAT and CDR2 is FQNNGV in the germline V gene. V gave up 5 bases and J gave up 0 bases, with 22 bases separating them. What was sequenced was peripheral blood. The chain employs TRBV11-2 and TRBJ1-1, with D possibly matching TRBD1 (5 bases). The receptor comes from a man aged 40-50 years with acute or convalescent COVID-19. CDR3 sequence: CASSHQRGALGMNTEAFF. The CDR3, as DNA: TGTGCCAGCAGCCATCAACGCGGGGCTTTAGGCATGAACACTGAAGCTTTCTTT.